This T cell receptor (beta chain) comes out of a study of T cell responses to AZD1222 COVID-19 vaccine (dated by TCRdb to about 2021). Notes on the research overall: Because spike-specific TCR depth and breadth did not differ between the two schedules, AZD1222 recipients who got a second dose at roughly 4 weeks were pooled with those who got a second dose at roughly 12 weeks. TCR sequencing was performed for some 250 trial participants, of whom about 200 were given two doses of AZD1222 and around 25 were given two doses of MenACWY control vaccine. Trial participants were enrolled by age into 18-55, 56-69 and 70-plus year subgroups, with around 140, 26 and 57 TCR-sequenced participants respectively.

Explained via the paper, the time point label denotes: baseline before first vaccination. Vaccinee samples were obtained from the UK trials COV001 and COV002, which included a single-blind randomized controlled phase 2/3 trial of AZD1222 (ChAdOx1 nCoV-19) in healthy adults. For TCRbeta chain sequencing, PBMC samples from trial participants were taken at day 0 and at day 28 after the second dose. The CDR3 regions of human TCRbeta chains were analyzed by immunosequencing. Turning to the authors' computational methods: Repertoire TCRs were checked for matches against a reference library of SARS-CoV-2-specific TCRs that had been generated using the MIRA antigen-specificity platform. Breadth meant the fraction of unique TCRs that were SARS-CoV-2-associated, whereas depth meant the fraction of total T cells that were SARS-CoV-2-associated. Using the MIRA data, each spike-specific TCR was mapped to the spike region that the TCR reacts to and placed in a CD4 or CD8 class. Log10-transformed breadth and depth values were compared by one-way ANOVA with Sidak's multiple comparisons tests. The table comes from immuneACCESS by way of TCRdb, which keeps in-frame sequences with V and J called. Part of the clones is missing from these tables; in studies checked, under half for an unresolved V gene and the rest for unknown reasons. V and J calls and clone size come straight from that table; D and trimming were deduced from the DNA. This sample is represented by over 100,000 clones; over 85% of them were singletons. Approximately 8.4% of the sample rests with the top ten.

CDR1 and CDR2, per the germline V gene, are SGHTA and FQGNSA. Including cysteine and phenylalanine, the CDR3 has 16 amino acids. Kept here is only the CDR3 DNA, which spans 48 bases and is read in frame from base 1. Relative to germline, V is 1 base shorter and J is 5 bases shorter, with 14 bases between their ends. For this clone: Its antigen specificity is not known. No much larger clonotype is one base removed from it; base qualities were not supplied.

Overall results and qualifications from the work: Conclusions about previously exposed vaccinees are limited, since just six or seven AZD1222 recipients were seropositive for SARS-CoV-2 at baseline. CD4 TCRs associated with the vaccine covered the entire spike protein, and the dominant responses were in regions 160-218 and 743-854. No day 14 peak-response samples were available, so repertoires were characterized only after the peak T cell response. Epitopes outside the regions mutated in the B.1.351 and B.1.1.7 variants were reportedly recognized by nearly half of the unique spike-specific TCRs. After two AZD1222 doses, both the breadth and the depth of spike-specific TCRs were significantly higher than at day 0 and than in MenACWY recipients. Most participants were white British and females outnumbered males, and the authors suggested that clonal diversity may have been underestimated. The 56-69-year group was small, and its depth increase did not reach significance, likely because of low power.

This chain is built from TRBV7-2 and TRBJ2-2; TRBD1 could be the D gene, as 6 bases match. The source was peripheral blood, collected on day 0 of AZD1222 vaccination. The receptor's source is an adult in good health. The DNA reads TGTGCCAGCAGCTTAGTAGCTCTTCAGGGGACCGGGGAGCTGTTTTTT. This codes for CASSLVALQGTGELFF.